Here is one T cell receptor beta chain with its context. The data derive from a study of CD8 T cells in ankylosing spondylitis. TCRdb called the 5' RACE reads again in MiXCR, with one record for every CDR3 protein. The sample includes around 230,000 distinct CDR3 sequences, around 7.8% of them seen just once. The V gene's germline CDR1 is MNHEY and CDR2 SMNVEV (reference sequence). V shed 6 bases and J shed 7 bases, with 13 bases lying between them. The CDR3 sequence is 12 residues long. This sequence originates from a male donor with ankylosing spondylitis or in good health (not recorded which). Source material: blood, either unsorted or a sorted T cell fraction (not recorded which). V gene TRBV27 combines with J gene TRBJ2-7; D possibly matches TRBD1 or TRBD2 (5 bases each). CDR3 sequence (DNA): TGTGCCAGCAGCCACGACTGGGGGGAGCAGTACTTC. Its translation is CASSHDWGEQYF.